One sample yielded the 10 T cell receptor beta chains listed below, sequenced in a study of cytomegalovirus exposure and HLA in healthy donors. The PCR had 60 Vbeta and 13 Jbeta primers. Assay used: immunoSEQ multiplex PCR; TCRdb lists only in-frame clones, some missing. This table holds 160,000 or so clones, less than 90% found once. Sequencing was done on a sample of PBMCs. The receptors originated from a woman between 18 and 29 years old in good health and CMV-seronegative.

V usage is TRBV1 and J usage is TRBJ2-7; TRBD2, the table's D call, lacks a check against the DNA. TRBV1 is designated a pseudogene. The length of the CDR3 is 16 residues. CDR3 bases: TGCACCAGCAGCCAAGGGCTAGCATCCATCTCCTACGAGCAGTACTTC. Its translation is CTSSQGLASISYEQYF.

This rearrangement joins TRBV27 to TRBJ2-2; 9 nucleotides align to TRBD1. The CDR3 consists of 15 residues. With V trimmed by 1 base and J by 3 bases, 0 bases remained unmatched. CDR1 MNHEY and CDR2 SMNVEV come from the germline V gene (reference sequence). CDR3 nucleotide sequence: TGTGCCAGCAGTTTATGGACAGGGGACACCGGGGAGCTGTTTTTT. Residues: CASSLWTGDTGELFF.

V gene TRBV5-6 combines with J gene TRBJ2-7; the match to TRBD1 covers 9 bases. The trim removed 4 bases at V and 3 bases at J, leaving 5 bases unmatched. Per the germline V gene, CDR1 is SGHDT and CDR2 is YYEEEE. The CDR3 spans 14 residues. CDR3 amino acids: CASSLGQGIYEQYF. The CDR3 DNA follows: TGTGCCAGCAGCCTGGGACAGGGAATCTACGAGCAGTACTTC.

The chain uses TRBV6-1 and TRBJ2-6, with 8 bases fitting TRBD1. Per germline, CDR1 MNHNS and CDR2 SASEGT. The CDR3 is 14 residues long. CDR3 coding DNA: TGTGTCGTCGGACAGGGCTCTGGGGCCAACGTCCTGACTTTC. Protein: CVVGQGSGANVLTF.

The chain carries TRBV27 and TRBJ1-2, with 10 bases aligning to TRBD1. The V segment lost 5 bases and the J segment 8 bases; nucleotides outside the gene matches: 8. CDR1 is MNHEY, CDR2 SMNVEV, per germline (reference sequence). The CDR3 is 14 amino acids. This CDR3 is CASSLVPGQGGYTF. The CDR3 nucleotides are TGTGCCAGCAGTCTCGTACCGGGACAGGGGGGCTACACCTTC.

The chain is built from TRBV28 and TRBJ1-1; no clear D. This CDR3 has 12 amino acids. Trimming removed 10 bases from V and 1 base from J, with 10 bases in between. Germline V lookup: CDR1 MDHEN, CDR2 SYDVKM. The CDR3 DNA is TGTGCCACCCGAGCGGAGAACACTGAAGCTTTCTTT. This gives the protein CATRAENTEAFF.

This chain connects TRBV7-8 to TRBJ1-4; TRBD1 aligns across 7 bases. The trim removed 5 bases at V and 7 bases at J, leaving 10 bases unmatched. The germline gives CDR1 SGHVS, CDR2 FQNEAQ. The CDR3 consists of 15 residues. CDR3 residues: CASSRTGQLGEKLFF. The DNA of the CDR3 is TGTGCCAGCAGCCGGACAGGCCAGTTAGGTGAAAAACTGTTTTTT.

This clone was observed a handful of times. The rearrangement links TRBV28 to TRBJ1-4; 7 bases align to TRBD1. Germline lookup yields CDR1 MDHEN and CDR2 SYDVKM. The length of the CDR3 is 14 residues. J lost 8 bases, V lost 1 base, and 4 bases had no gene match. This CDR3 is CASSLYRGEEKLFF. In DNA, the CDR3 is TGTGCCAGCAGTTTATACAGGGGAGAGGAAAAACTGTTTTTT.

The chain carries TRBV5-1 and TRBJ2-1; 10 bases fit TRBD2. The CDR3 totals 15 residues. Losses at the gene ends were 2 bases for V and 6 bases for J; bases not matched to a gene: 5. Germline CDR1 is SGHRS and CDR2 is YFSETQ. CDR3 sequence reads: CASSLSVAGGNEQFF. The DNA of the CDR3 is TGCGCCAGCAGCTTAAGTGTAGCGGGAGGCAATGAGCAGTTCTTC.

The gene calls are TRBV28 and TRBJ1-1; D remains unclear. CDR1 and CDR2 (germline): MDHEN, SYDVKM. The germline V and J ends were trimmed by 5 bases and 5 bases, with 9 bases remaining between them. The CDR3 totals 12 residues. CDR3: CASSQKTTEAFF. CDR3 coding DNA: TGTGCCAGCAGTCAAAAGACAACTGAAGCTTTCTTT.